The 29 T cell receptor beta chains presented below share a single source sample, sequenced in a study of cytomegalovirus exposure and HLA in healthy donors. The PCR employed 60 Vbeta primers together with 13 Jbeta primers. Data came from immunoSEQ multiplex PCR; TCRdb stores just in-frame clones and leaves some out. The table lists around 160,000 clones, 75% to 80% of them singletons. Sequenced input: PBMCs. The receptors were sampled from a man aged 40-49 years in good health and CMV-seropositive.

The chain uses TRBV5-4 and TRBJ1-2; TRBD1 matches at 7 bases. From germline, CDR1 is SGHNT and CDR2 YYREEE (reference sequence). This CDR3 comprises 15 residues. The ends lost 0 bases at V and 8 bases at J; junction bases unmatched: 10. The CDR3: CASSLVDRAEGGYTF. CDR3 DNA sequence: TGTGCCAGCAGCTTGGTCGACAGGGCGGAAGGAGGCTACACCTTC.

This chain uses TRBV4-2 with TRBJ1-1, with 8 bases matching TRBD1. The CDR3 is 19 amino acids. In germline, CDR1 is LGHNA, CDR2 YNFKEQ. Germline trimming cut 1 base from V and 3 bases from J; bases unmatched to any gene: 16. The CDR3 here is CASSQVGFQGARRDTEAFF. The CDR3 coding sequence is TGTGCCAGCAGCCAAGTTGGTTTCCAGGGGGCGCGGAGGGACACTGAAGCTTTCTTT.

The chain combines TRBV19 with TRBJ1-1, with 8 nucleotides matching TRBD1. Germline CDR1 LNHDA, CDR2 SQIVND (reference sequence). This CDR3 contains 15 residues. V lost 3 bases to trimming and J lost 7 bases; unmatched junction nucleotides: 10. CDR3 bases: TGTGCCAGTAGTATCCGACAGGGGCACGGGGTTGAAGCTTTCTTT. Protein product: CASSIRQGHGVEAFF.

The rearrangement uses TRBV4-1 and TRBJ2-2; D not certain. V was trimmed by 2 bases and J by 2 bases, leaving 9 bases between them. This CDR3 is built from 15 residues. Germline V gene lookup returns CDR1 MGHRA and CDR2 YSYEKL. CDR3 region: CASSQHARNTGELFF. In DNA form, the CDR3 reads TGCGCCAGCAGCCAACACGCCAGAAACACCGGGGAGCTGTTTTTT.

The J gene is TRBJ2-1, the V gene TRBV7-3; 11 bases map to TRBD2. Per germline, CDR1 SGHTA and CDR2 FQGTGA. The trim removed 2 bases at V and 9 bases at J, leaving 9 bases unmatched. This CDR3 comprises 16 residues. CDR3 in amino acids: CASSLSGTSGFGEQFF. The CDR3 DNA reads as TGTGCCAGCAGCTTATCGGGGACTAGCGGTTTCGGTGAGCAGTTCTTC.

This chain links TRBV5-1 with TRBJ2-3; TRBD1 aligns across 8 bases. The junction had 10 bases not matched to a gene; V was cut back by 6 bases and J by 4 bases. The CDR3 runs to 15 residues. Germline values: CDR1 SGHRS, CDR2 YFSETQ. The CDR3 spells CASMQSGGAADTQYF. CDR3 DNA sequence: TGCGCCAGCATGCAATCAGGGGGCGCGGCAGATACGCAGTATTTT.

Worth noting for this clone: Compared with germline, one end of the junction differs, possibly owing to a read error. This chain uses TRBV7-9 with TRBJ2-7, with TRBD1 matching over 9 bases. The CDR3 loop spans 16 amino acids. Germline V gives CDR1 SEHNR, CDR2 FQNEAQ (reference sequence). In DNA, the CDR3 is TGTTCCAGCAGCAATATAGGACAGGGGAGTAGCTACGAGCAGTACTTC. Translated, it gives CSSSNIGQGSSYEQYF. Full variable domain (rest looked up from reference TRBV7-9 and TRBJ2-7): DTGVSQNPRHKITKRGQNVTFRCDPISEHNRLYWYRQTLGQGPEFLTYFQNEAQLEKSRLLSDRFSAERPKGSFSTLEIQRTEQGDSAMYLCSSSNIGQGSSYEQYFGPGTRLTVT.

V and J are TRBV6-5 and TRBJ2-7; TRBD1 aligns across 8 bases. The CDR3 is 14 residues long. The V gene end was trimmed by 5 bases and the J gene end by 2 bases; junction bases not matched to a gene: 5. The germline V gene has CDR1 MNHEY and CDR2 SVGAGI. The CDR3 protein is CASSVATGAYEQYF. The CDR3 DNA is TGTGCCAGCAGTGTTGCGACAGGGGCCTACGAGCAGTACTTC.

The rearrangement joins TRBV2 to TRBJ2-3; 14 bases map to TRBD2. Germline V CDR1 and CDR2: SNHLY, FYNNEI. V lost 4 bases and J lost 8; bases outside the gene matches: 5. This CDR3 region has 15 residues. The CDR3 nucleotides are TGTGCCAGCAGTGCGACTAGCGGGAGGGGCGGTACGCAGTATTTT. As protein: CASSATSGRGGTQYF.

CDR3 amino acids: CASSSIFGEQYF. The CDR3 DNA is TGTGCCAGCAGTTCCATTTTCGGGGAGCAGTACTTC. The chain has TRBV6-6 and TRBJ2-5; possible D gene TRBD2, 5 bases. This CDR3 comprises 12 residues. The germline CDR1 and CDR2 sequences are MNHNY and SVGAGI (reference sequence). V lost 4 bases to trimming and J lost 11 bases, with 14 bases between them.

The chain is built from TRBV15 and TRBJ1-5; 9 bases map to TRBD1. Trimming removed 1 base from V and 7 bases from J; junction bases left unmatched: 14. Germline-derived CDR1 and CDR2 are LNHNV and YYDKDF (reference sequence). The CDR3 totals 18 residues. The chain's CDR3 is CATSRGPFGTGTLQPQHF. The CDR3 coding sequence is TGTGCCACCAGCAGAGGCCCTTTCGGGACAGGGACTTTGCAGCCCCAGCATTTT.

This clone appeared a single time. The chain couples TRBV28 to TRBJ1-2, with D perhaps matching TRBD1 (5 bases). Germline CDR1 and CDR2: MDHEN and SYDVKM. The CDR3 sequence is 12 residues long. V was pared by 8 bases and J by 5 bases, with 12 bases between. DNA for the CDR3: TGTGCCAGCTCGGGACTTATATATGGCTACACCTTC. Its translation: CASSGLIYGYTF.

The CDR3 DNA follows: TGTGCCAGCAGTTACGTCGGACAGAATAATTCACCCCTCCACTTT. Encoded protein: CASSYVGQNNSPLHF. The chain links TRBV6-5 to TRBJ1-6; TRBD1 might be the D (6 bases). The V gene lost 2 bases and the J gene lost 5 bases, with 10 bases spanning the gap. This CDR3 spans 15 amino acids. From germline, CDR1 is MNHEY and CDR2 SVGAGI.

The chain is built from TRBV19 and TRBJ2-7, with 7 positions matching TRBD1. The CDR3 has 15 residues. From germline, CDR1 is LNHDA and CDR2 SQIVND (reference sequence). The trim removed 5 bases at V and 4 bases at J, leaving 11 bases unmatched. As DNA, the CDR3 is TGTGCCAGTAGTGTGCAACAGGGGAGCCTTTACGAGCAGTACTTC. Amino acids: CASSVQQGSLYEQYF.

This chain uses TRBV30 with TRBJ2-5, with D tentatively TRBD1 (5 bases). The V end lost 1 base, the J end lost 2 bases, and 20 bases lay between the germline ends. The CDR3 is made up of 17 amino acids. Germline V gene sequence: CDR1 GTSNPN, CDR2 SVGIG (reference sequence). The CDR3 here is CAWSAGWGQNKQETQYF. For the CDR3, the DNA is TGTGCCTGGAGTGCCGGGTGGGGCCAGAACAAACAAGAGACCCAGTACTTC.

The chain has TRBV19 and TRBJ1-5; the match to TRBD1 covers 7 bases. The CDR3 contains 14 residues. Per the germline V gene, CDR1 is LNHDA and CDR2 is SQIVND (reference sequence). The J segment lost 7 bases and the V segment lost 5 bases, leaving 8 bases of the junction unmatched. CDR3 in DNA: TGTGCCAGTAGTTCCGGACAGGAAAGGCAGCCCCAGCATTTT. This translates into CASSSGQERQPQHF. Drawing the rest from reference TRBV19 and TRBJ1-5, the complete variable domain is DGGITQSPKYLFRKEGQNVTLSCEQNLNHDAMYWYRQDPGQGLRLIYYSQIVNDFQKGDIAEGYSVSREKKESFPLTVTSAQKNPTAFYLCASSSGQERQPQHFGDGTRLSIL.

The J gene is TRBJ1-3, the V gene TRBV29-1; the match to TRBD1 covers 9 bases. The junction had 7 bases not matched to a gene; V was cut back by 5 bases and J by 8 bases. Per germline, CDR1 SQVTM and CDR2 ANQGSEA. CDR3 size: 13 residues. This CDR3 reads CSVLDRGLDTIYF. DNA of the CDR3: TGCAGCGTTCTCGACAGGGGGTTAGACACCATATATTTT.

The rearrangement links TRBV27 to TRBJ2-5; the match to TRBD2 covers 10 bases. CDR3 size: 15 residues. With V trimmed by 4 bases and J by 4 bases, 6 bases remained unmatched. Germline loops: CDR1 MNHEY, CDR2 SMNVEV (reference sequence). The CDR3 region is CASSSIAGGGETQYF. CDR3 in DNA: TGTGCCAGCAGTTCTATAGCGGGAGGCGGAGAGACCCAGTACTTC.

Notes on this clone: Sequence at one end of the junction differs from germline and may be a read error. The chain joins TRBV15 to TRBJ1-2; a possible D gene is TRBD1 (5 bases). The CDR3 length is 16 residues. Germline assignment: CDR1 LNHNV and CDR2 YYDKDF (reference sequence). The CDR3 nucleotides are TGTGCCACCAGCGGAGAACGGGACTTCCCTAACTATGGCTACACCTTC. It codes for CATSGERDFPNYGYTF.

This clone appeared a single time. The chain combines TRBV5-1 with TRBJ1-1; 7 bases align to TRBD1. V was clipped by 4 bases and J by 5 bases; unmatched bases: 14. Germline V CDR1 and CDR2: SGHRS, YFSETQ. The CDR3 sequence is 16 residues long. CDR3 sequence reads: CASSPRQGGSVTEAFF. The CDR3 DNA follows: TGCGCCAGCAGCCCTAGACAGGGAGGTTCGGTAACTGAAGCTTTCTTT.

The table lists this clone with a few counts. The CDR3, as DNA: TGTGCCAGCAGCTTGGGAGGAGAAGCTTTCTTT. Its translation: CASSLGGEAFF. The V and J genes are TRBV5-4 and TRBJ1-1; D unclear. The germline CDR1 and CDR2 sequences are SGHNT and YYREEE (reference sequence). Between the trimmed V and J ends, which lost 0 bases and 8 bases, there was a span of 5 bases. This CDR3 region has 11 residues.

This sequence joins TRBV13 and TRBJ2-7, with a tentative D call TRBD2 (5 bases). V dropped 4 bases and J dropped 0 bases, with 13 bases sitting between them. This CDR3 is built from 15 residues. Germline V gene data show CDR1 as PRHDT and CDR2 as FYEKMQ (reference sequence). The DNA for the CDR3 is TGTGCCAGCAGCTCACTCGGGAAGAGCTCCTACGAGCAGTACTTC. Residues: CASSSLGKSSYEQYF.

V gene TRBV10-1 combines with J gene TRBJ2-7, with D tentatively TRBD1 (6 bases). This CDR3 has 20 amino acids. Germline CDR1 WNHNN, CDR2 SYGVQD (reference sequence). Trimming took off 2 bases at V and 7 bases at J, with 33 bases between the two ends. The CDR3 nucleotides read TGCGCCAGCAGTGAGATCAAACCGGGACAAACCCCTGGGCCTTCACGGGAGCAGTACTTC. Protein: CASSEIKPGQTPGPSREQYF.

The V gene is TRBV18, the J gene TRBJ2-3; 8 nucleotides match TRBD2. With V trimmed by 2 bases and J by 8 bases, 0 bases remained unmatched. The CDR3 contains 12 residues. Germline V lookup: CDR1 KGHSH, CDR2 LQKENI. The CDR3 sequence: CASSPAGGTQYF. The CDR3 region has the DNA TGTGCCAGCTCACCAGCGGGGGGTACGCAGTATTTT.

The count of this clone is one. The gene calls are TRBV23-1 and TRBJ2-1; the match to TRBD1 covers 7 bases. TRBV23-1 is given ORF status, its function remaining uncertain. After removal of 6 bases from V and 2 bases from J, the junction contained 10 bases not matched to a gene. This CDR3 contains 16 residues. In nucleotides, the CDR3 is TGCGCCAGCAGGATTTCCGACAGGGTGCCCTACAATGAGCAGTTCTTC. It translates to CASRISDRVPYNEQFF.

V usage is TRBV6-6 and J usage is TRBJ1-5, with D possibly being TRBD1 (6 bases). V lost 2 bases, J lost 7 bases, and 9 bases lay in between. The germline V gene encodes CDR1 MNHNY and CDR2 SVGAGI (reference sequence). There are 13 residues in the CDR3. CDR3 DNA sequence: TGTGCCAGCAGTTACGAGACAGGCCAGCCCCAGCATTTT. Translated, it gives CASSYETGQPQHF.

This chain uses TRBV7-9 with TRBJ1-2, with a possible D match to TRBD1 (5 bases). Germline values: CDR1 SEHNR, CDR2 FQNEAQ (reference sequence). The CDR3 covers 14 residues. V lost 1 base, J lost 6 bases, and 12 bases lay in between. The CDR3 nucleotides are TGTGCCAGCAGCTTAGAAGCAGGGTCCAATGGCTACACCTTC. It codes for CASSLEAGSNGYTF. The full variable domain, with the rest looked up from reference TRBV7-9 and TRBJ1-2, is DTGVSQNPRHKITKRGQNVTFRCDPISEHNRLYWYRQTLGQGPEFLTYFQNEAQLEKSRLLSDRFSAERPKGSFSTLEIQRTEQGDSAMYLCASSLEAGSNGYTFGSGTRLTVV.

This clone showed up just once. The chain carries TRBV11-3 and TRBJ2-2; perhaps TRBD2 as D (5 bases). The CDR3 loop spans 18 amino acids. CDR1 is SGHNT and CDR2 is YENEEA in the germline V gene. The germline V and J ends were trimmed by 1 base and 0 bases, with 15 bases remaining between them. CDR3 bases: TGTGCCAGCAGCTTAGCTCTAGCTTCGGCCTCGAACACCGGGGAGCTGTTTTTT. Amino acids: CASSLALASASNTGELFF.

The V call is TRBV2, the J call TRBJ1-4, with unresolved D. V gave up 5 bases and J gave up 5 bases, with 18 bases separating them. This CDR3 spans 16 amino acids. Germline V CDR1 and CDR2: SNHLY, FYNNEI. CDR3 loop: CASSPVPIRSNEKLFF. DNA for the CDR3: TGTGCCAGCAGTCCCGTTCCTATACGCTCGAATGAAAAACTGTTTTTT.